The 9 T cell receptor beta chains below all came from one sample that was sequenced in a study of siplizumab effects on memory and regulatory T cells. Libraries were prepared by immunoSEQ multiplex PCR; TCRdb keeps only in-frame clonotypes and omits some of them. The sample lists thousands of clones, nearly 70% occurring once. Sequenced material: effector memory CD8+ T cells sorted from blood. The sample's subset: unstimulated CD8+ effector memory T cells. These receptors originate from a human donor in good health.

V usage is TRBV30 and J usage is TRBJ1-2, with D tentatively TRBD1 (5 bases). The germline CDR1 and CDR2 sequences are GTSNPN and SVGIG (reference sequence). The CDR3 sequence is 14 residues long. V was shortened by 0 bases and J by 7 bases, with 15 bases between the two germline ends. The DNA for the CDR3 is TGTGCCTGGAGTGTACAAGCCGGGGCCCTTGGCTACACCTTC. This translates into CAWSVQAGALGYTF.

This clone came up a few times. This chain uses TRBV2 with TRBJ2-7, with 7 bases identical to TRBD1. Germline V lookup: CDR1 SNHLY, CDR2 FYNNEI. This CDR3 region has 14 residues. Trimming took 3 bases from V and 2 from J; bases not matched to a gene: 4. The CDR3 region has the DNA TGTGCCAGCAGTGAGCAGGGGGTGGCCTACGAGCAGTACTTC. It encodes CASSEQGVAYEQYF. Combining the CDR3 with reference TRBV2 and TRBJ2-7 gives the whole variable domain EPEVTQTPSHQVTQMGQEVILRCVPISNHLYFYWYRQILGQKVEFLVSFYNNEISEKSEIFDDQFSVERPDGSNFTLKIRSTKLEDSAMYFCASSEQGVAYEQYFGPGTRLTVT.

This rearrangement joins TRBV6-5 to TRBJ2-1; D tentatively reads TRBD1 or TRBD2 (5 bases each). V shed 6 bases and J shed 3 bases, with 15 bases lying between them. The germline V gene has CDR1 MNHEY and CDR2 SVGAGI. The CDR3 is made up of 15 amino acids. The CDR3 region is CASSPQGTLYNEQFF. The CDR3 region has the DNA TGTGCCAGCAGCCCCCAAGGGACCCTCTACAATGAGCAGTTCTTC.

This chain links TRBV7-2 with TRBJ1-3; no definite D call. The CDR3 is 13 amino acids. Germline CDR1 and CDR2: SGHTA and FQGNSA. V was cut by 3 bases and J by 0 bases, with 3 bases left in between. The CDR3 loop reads CASSLFSGNTIYF. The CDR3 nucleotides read TGTGCCAGCAGCTTGTTCTCTGGAAACACCATATATTTT.

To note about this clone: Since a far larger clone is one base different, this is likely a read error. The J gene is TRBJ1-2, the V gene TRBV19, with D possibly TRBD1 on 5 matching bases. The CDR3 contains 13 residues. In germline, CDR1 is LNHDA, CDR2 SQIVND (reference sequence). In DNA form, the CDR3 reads TGTGCCAGTCGAACCGGCAGGGCCCATGGCCACACCTTC. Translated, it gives CASRTGRAHGHTF.

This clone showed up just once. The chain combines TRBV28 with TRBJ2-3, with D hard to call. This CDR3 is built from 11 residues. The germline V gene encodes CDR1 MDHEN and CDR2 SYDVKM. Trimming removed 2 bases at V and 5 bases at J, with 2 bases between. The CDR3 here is CASSLIDTQYF. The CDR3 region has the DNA TGTGCCAGCAGTTTAATAGATACGCAGTATTTT. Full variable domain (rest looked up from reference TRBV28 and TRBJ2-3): DVKVTQSSRYLVKRTGEKVFLECVQDMDHENMFWYRQDPGLGLRLIYFSYDVKMKEKGDIPEGYSVSREKKERFSLILESASTNQTSMYLCASSLIDTQYFGPGTRLTVL.

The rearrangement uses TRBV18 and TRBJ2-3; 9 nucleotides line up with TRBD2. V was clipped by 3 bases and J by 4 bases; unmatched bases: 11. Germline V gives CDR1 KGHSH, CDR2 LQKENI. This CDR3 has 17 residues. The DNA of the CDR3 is TGTGCCAGCTCACCCCAAGAGAGCGGGGGGTGGTCAGATACGCAGTATTTT. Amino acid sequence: CASSPQESGGWSDTQYF.

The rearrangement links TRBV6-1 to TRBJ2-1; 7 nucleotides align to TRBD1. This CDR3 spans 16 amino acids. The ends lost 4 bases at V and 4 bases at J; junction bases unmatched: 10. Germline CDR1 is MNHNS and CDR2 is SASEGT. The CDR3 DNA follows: TGTGCCAGCAGTGCCAGCCAGGACAGGATTTACAATGAGCAGTTCTTC. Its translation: CASSASQDRIYNEQFF.

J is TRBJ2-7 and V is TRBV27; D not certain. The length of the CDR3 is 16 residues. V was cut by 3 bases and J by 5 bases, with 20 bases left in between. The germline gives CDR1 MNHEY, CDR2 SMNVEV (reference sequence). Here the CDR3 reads CASSLIVRTPGHEQYF. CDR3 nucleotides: TGTGCCAGCAGTTTGATAGTCCGAACCCCCGGGCACGAGCAGTACTTC.